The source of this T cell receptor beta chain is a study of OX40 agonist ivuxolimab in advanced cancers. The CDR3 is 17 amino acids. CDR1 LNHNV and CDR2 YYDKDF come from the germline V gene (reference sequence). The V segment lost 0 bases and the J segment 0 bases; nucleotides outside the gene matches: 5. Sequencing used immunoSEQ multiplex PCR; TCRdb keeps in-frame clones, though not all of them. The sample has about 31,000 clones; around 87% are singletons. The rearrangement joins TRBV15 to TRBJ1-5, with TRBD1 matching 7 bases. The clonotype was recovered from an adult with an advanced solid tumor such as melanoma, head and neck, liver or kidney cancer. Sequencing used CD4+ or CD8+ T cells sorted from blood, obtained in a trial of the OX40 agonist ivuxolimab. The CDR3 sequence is CATSRDPGTDSNQPQHF. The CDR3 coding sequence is TGTGCCACCAGCAGAGATCCCGGGACAGATAGCAATCAGCCCCAGCATTTT.